Shown below are 5 T cell receptor beta chains from a single sample sequenced in a study of Graves' ophthalmopathy and Graves' hyperthyroidism. The authors amplified TCR beta CDR3 regions from RNA transcripts. An opening RT-PCR round employed HTBI primers and preceded a second-round multiplex PCR. TCRdb re-analysed the multiplex PCR reads in MiXCR, keeping a single row per CDR3 protein. The repertoire holds over 650,000 distinct CDR3 sequences, with 35% to 50% as singletons. The sample taken for sequencing was peripheral blood. All receptors derive from an adult man with Graves' ophthalmopathy.

On this clonotype itself: A much larger clone differs from this one at a single base, so this may be a read error. This sequence joins TRBV5-1 and TRBJ1-2, with D uncertain. The ends were cut back, 1 base at V and 8 bases at J, with 15 bases in the middle. The CDR3 has 14 amino acids. Germline loops: CDR1 SGHRS, CDR2 YFSETQ. DNA for the CDR3: TGCGCCAGCAGCTTGCTTACCAGGAGAGGAGGCTACACCTTC. The encoded protein is CASSLLTRRGGYTF. Complete variable domain (other parts from reference TRBV5-1 and TRBJ1-2): KAGVTQTPRYLIKTRGQQVTLSCSPISGHRSVSWYQQTPGQGLQFLFEYFSETQRNKGNFPGRFSGRQFSNSRSEMNVSTLELGDSALYLCASSLLTRRGGYTFGSGTRLTVV.

The chain uses TRBV5-4 and TRBJ2-7; 12 bases agree with TRBD2. This CDR3 has 17 amino acids. In germline, CDR1 is SGHNT, CDR2 YYREEE (reference sequence). V gave up 7 bases and J gave up 3 bases; unmatched junction bases: 14. The CDR3 DNA reads as TGTGCCAGCTCCCCCTCACTAGCGGGGGGCCCAGGCTACGAGCAGTACTTC. Residues: CASSPSLAGGPGYEQYF.

This chain connects TRBV29-1 to TRBJ2-5; 9 bases agree with TRBD2. Germline values: CDR1 SQVTM, CDR2 ANQGSEA. The length of the CDR3 is 16 residues. V lost 3 bases to trimming and J lost 5 bases; unmatched junction nucleotides: 13. The CDR3 DNA is TGCAGCGTTGATGGAAGCGGAGGGCGGGGGGGCGAGACCCAGTACTTC. Encoded protein: CSVDGSGGRGGETQYF.

This clonotype has at least ten counts. This chain connects TRBV12-3 or TRBV12-4 to TRBJ2-5; no definite D call. This CDR3 contains 12 residues. V lost 3 bases, J lost 8 bases, and 10 bases lay in between. CDR3 sequence reads: CASSFGDSTQYF. DNA for the CDR3: TGTGCCAGCAGTTTTGGGGATTCCACCCAGTACTTC.

There are many counts of this clonotype. The rearrangement uses TRBV2 and TRBJ1-5; perhaps TRBD1 as D (5 bases). The V end lost 6 bases, the J end lost 7 bases, and 16 bases lay between the germline ends. There are 14 residues in the CDR3. Germline V lookup: CDR1 SNHLY, CDR2 FYNNEI. This chain's CDR3 is CASSPGTGGQPQHF. The CDR3 DNA reads as TGTGCCAGCAGCCCAGGGACGGGCGGACAGCCCCAGCATTTT.